The present TCR beta chain was sequenced within a study of response to subunit inactivated influenza vaccine (dated by TCRdb to 2017 to 2018). With regard to the full study: The study used deep quantitative T cell receptor repertoire profiling to track responses to a trivalent subunit inactivated influenza vaccine.

This clonotype was observed many times. Its antigen is currently not known. There are no base qualities to consult, and no much larger clone falls within one base. The study at large found these results: It was suggested by the authors that each seasonal influenza vaccination may recruit only a limited number of new T cells.

Receptors were amplified or captured by RT-PCR. TCRdb shows the sequencer as Illumina HiSeq 2500. TCRdb reran the public reads through fastp at Q25 and MiXCR, keeping productive beta chains. For every CDR3 protein sequence, its rows merge into one entry that carries the most common genes and DNA. This sample lists about 570,000 distinct CDR3 sequences; about 11% were detected once. More than 9.5% of the sample lies in the top ten. From the cysteine through the phenylalanine, the CDR3 covers 14 amino acids. CDR3 DNA is the only sequence kept; it has 42 bases, read in frame from the first base. The germline V gene encodes CDR1 SQVTM and CDR2 ANQGSEA. Trimming removed 4 bases from V and 4 bases from J; the gene matches leave 5 bases unexplained. These same records also appear under a second study, on T cells expressing NK-cell markers. The second study also describes: TCR beta cDNA libraries were prepared using 5'RACE template switching, which introduced a universal primer site and unique molecular identifiers. TCR beta-chain repertoires were profiled in sorted CD3+CD56+NKG2C+, CD3+CD56+NKG2C- and CD3+CD56-NKG2C+ T-cell subsets from roughly eight donors. Among the eight sequenced donors, seven were HCMV-seropositive and one was HCMV-seronegative. To restrict sorting to alphabetaTCR-expressing T cells, an anti-gammadeltaTCR antibody was added in several experiments. For six donors, the dominant CD3+CD56+NKG2C+ clonotypes were among the top 10 CD8+ clonotypes and accounted for 1.0-7.0% of CD8+ T cells. Those dominant clonotypes were again the most abundant among CD3+CD56-NKG2C+ cells in a few donors, at about 28.3-60.1%. It remained unclear whether the expanded NKG2C-expressing T cell clones were specific for HCMV antigens. All eight donors whose samples were sequenced were randomly selected healthy volunteers, three of them men and five women. HCMV-specific IgG was detected in serum with a commercial ELISA kit to determine HCMV serostatus. Peripheral blood mononuclear cells were isolated from blood by Ficoll density gradient centrifugation. For over five donors, bulk peripheral blood T-cell repertoires were additionally sequenced from unsorted PBMC. cDNA synthesis was primed from the TCR beta constant segment and was followed by two successive PCR amplification steps. The libraries were sequenced on Illumina HiSeq 2000/2500, MiSeq or NextSeq, producing 2 x 150 bp reads. Reads were demultiplexed and grouped by UMI with MIGEC, and clonotypes were assembled and quantified with MiTCR. To remove erroneous sequences, TCR cDNA sequences were retained only when supported by two or more reads. The tcR package was used for downstream repertoire analysis, and clonotypes were matched between fractions using CDR3 nucleotide sequence together with V segment. VDJmatch was used to annotate antigen specificity against VDJdb, with one amino acid substitution in CDR3 permitted.

The chain joins TRBV29-1 to TRBJ2-1; 9 bases in between match TRBD2. Specimen: PBMCs from blood, collected on the day of vaccination. The clonotype comes from a man aged 50-59 years who received an inactivated influenza vaccine. Donor details come from another sample of the same person, matched by shared clones. CDR3 region: CSVGASGGYNEQFF. The DNA sequence is given as TGCAGCGTTGGAGCCAGCGGGGGGTACAATGAGCAGTTCTTC.